The rows below give T cell receptor beta chains drawn from one sample of a study of post-analysis software for immune sequencing data. In TCRdb, the PCR reads were re-called with MiXCR into one record per CDR3 protein. The sample lists roughly 600,000 distinct CDR3 sequences; around 47% were seen once. Sequencing input: blood. Every receptor here comes from a girl under 18 with multiple sclerosis. CDR3s include the opening cysteine and the closing phenylalanine or tryptophan. The order of the fields is V gene, J gene, CDR3 protein.

V gene: TRBV12-3/TRBV12-4; J gene: TRBJ2-5; CDR3 protein: CASSKRQGEVETQYF
V gene: TRBV28; J gene: TRBJ2-4; CDR3 protein: CASIDRVMNIQYF
V gene: TRBV20-1; J gene: TRBJ2-5; CDR3 protein: CSASPMTSGQETQYF
V gene: TRBV12-3/TRBV12-4; J gene: TRBJ2-1; CDR3 protein: CASSPGTNNYNEQFF
V gene: TRBV12-3/TRBV12-4; J gene: NA; CDR3 protein: CASSLTRGEQYF
V gene: TRBV14; J gene: TRBJ2-3; CDR3 protein: CASSLQGWAQYF
V gene: TRBV5-6; J gene: NA; CDR3 protein: CASRLQILVHEQYF
V gene: TRBV10-3; J gene: TRBJ2-1; CDR3 protein: CAISEPSGGKNEQFF
V gene: TRBV3-1; J gene: TRBJ2-1; CDR3 protein: CASSRTSGRGYNEQFF
V gene: TRBV12-3/TRBV12-4; J gene: TRBJ2-1; CDR3 protein: CASRGISGYNEQFF
V gene: TRBV2; J gene: TRBJ2-7; CDR3 protein: CASSDPTGGNSYEQYF
V gene: TRBV7-9; J gene: TRBJ2-7; CDR3 protein: CASSPTAGEQYF
V gene: TRBV5-1; J gene: TRBJ2-5; CDR3 protein: CASSRRSEETQYF
V gene: TRBV6-2/TRBV6-3; J gene: TRBJ2-3; CDR3 protein: CASRERLAASTDTQYF
V gene: TRBV11-3; J gene: TRBJ2-4; CDR3 protein: CASSQSGRGENIQYF
V gene: TRBV12-3/TRBV12-4; J gene: TRBJ2-3; CDR3 protein: CASSNPREIGTDAQYF
V gene: TRBV6-2/TRBV6-3; J gene: TRBJ2-7; CDR3 protein: CASTHGASGRYEQYF
V gene: TRBV5-1; J gene: TRBJ1-2; CDR3 protein: CASSLEAPQGGPRYGYTF
V gene: TRBV3-1; J gene: TRBJ2-5; CDR3 protein: CASSQVGTSLETQYF
V gene: TRBV10-2; J gene: NA; CDR3 protein: CASARDRAYEQYF
V gene: TRBV5-6; J gene: NA; CDR3 protein: CASSLAEGETQYF
V gene: TRBV7-9; J gene: TRBJ2-5; CDR3 protein: CASSVRTLQETQYF
V gene: TRBV12-3/TRBV12-4; J gene: TRBJ1-2; CDR3 protein: CASSLGWGNYGYTF
V gene: TRBV20-1; J gene: TRBJ2-2; CDR3 protein: CSARVGGGGGELFF
V gene: TRBV29-1; J gene: TRBJ2-3; CDR3 protein: CSVEGWSTDTQYF
V gene: TRBV4-1; J gene: TRBJ2-7; CDR3 protein: CASSIQPGSSYEQYF
V gene: TRBV12-3/TRBV12-4; J gene: TRBJ1-2; CDR3 protein: CASSPYLISGVDGYTF
V gene: TRBV6-6; J gene: TRBJ2-7; CDR3 protein: CASSSSGTSDEQYF
V gene: TRBV11-3; J gene: TRBJ2-1; CDR3 protein: CASSSSAGESSYNEQFF
V gene: TRBV29-1; J gene: TRBJ1-5; CDR3 protein: CSVIGDSNQPQHF
V gene: TRBV6-5; J gene: TRBJ2-7; CDR3 protein: CASSSTDSYEQYF
V gene: TRBV3-1; J gene: TRBJ1-4; CDR3 protein: CASSQERKKLFF
V gene: TRBV3-1; J gene: TRBJ2-7; CDR3 protein: CASSQGSRYEQYF
V gene: TRBV2; J gene: TRBJ2-7; CDR3 protein: CASSDPRESEQYF
V gene: TRBV6-5; J gene: TRBJ2-7; CDR3 protein: CASTPPQGPTYEQYF
V gene: TRBV5-4; J gene: TRBJ2-1; CDR3 protein: CASSLNIVRGSYEQFF
V gene: TRBV15; J gene: NA; CDR3 protein: CATSRYPRDGYEQYF
V gene: TRBV3-1; J gene: TRBJ2-7; CDR3 protein: CASSQGPGTRSYEQYF
V gene: TRBV3-1; J gene: TRBJ2-5; CDR3 protein: CASSQEAGPDETQYF
V gene: TRBV7-8; J gene: TRBJ2-1; CDR3 protein: CASSCPWGGNEQFF
V gene: TRBV12-3/TRBV12-4; J gene: TRBJ2-7; CDR3 protein: CASSRQRAAYEQYF
V gene: TRBV5-1; J gene: TRBJ1-2; CDR3 protein: CASSFRVSFLNYGYTF
V gene: TRBV12-3/TRBV12-4; J gene: TRBJ2-5; CDR3 protein: CASSLALYGRDSQETQYF
V gene: TRBV20-1; J gene: TRBJ2-7; CDR3 protein: CSAAGQGKFYEQYF
V gene: TRBV6-5; J gene: TRBJ1-2; CDR3 protein: CASTPSRGGYTF
V gene: TRBV27; J gene: TRBJ2-4; CDR3 protein: CASSGQGEDIQYF